This TCR beta chain derives from a study of blood T cell repertoires in COVID-19. The V gene end was trimmed by 2 bases and the J gene end by 6 bases; junction bases not matched to a gene: 6. CDR1 and CDR2 (germline): MNHEY, SMNVEV (reference sequence). This CDR3 contains 14 residues. Original analysis: Reference gene primer amplification in the assay estimated nucleated cell counts. Profiled with immunoSEQ multiplex PCR; TCRdb holds only in-frame clones, not every one. For V, J and clone size, that table is used; D and trimming come from the DNA. The table includes over 10,000 clones, roughly 80% detected once.

The sequenced material came from peripheral blood. The chain recombines TRBV27 with TRBJ1-1, with 7 positions matching TRBD1. The receptor comes from an elderly man with acute or convalescent COVID-19. The CDR3 protein is CASSLSHRGPEAFF. The DNA for the CDR3 is TGTGCCAGCAGTTTAAGCCACAGGGGACCTGAAGCTTTCTTT.